This T cell receptor beta chain originates from a study of identical twins (TCRdb year 2016). A note on the overall study: The study deep-sequenced TCR alpha and beta repertoires from monozygotic twins, unrelated adults of various ages and cord blood to test whether fetal clonotypes persist. Replicate twin experiments were performed at different times using different library preparation protocols to rule out contamination. General study outcomes and caveats: Out-of-frame TCR alpha sequences shared between twins showed an excess of low generation-probability sequences compared with coincidental sharing between unrelated individuals. In monozygotic twins, out-of-frame TCR alpha sharing was systematically underestimated by recombination models, although the models agreed with sharing between unrelated individuals. Because the same donors could not be followed over many years, the conclusions depended on cross-sectional statistical analysis. Zero-insertion analyses could be partly confounded by invariant T cells such as MAIT and iNKT, although diverse VJ usage argued against such confounding for most clonotypes. Excess twin sharing in beta out-of-frame sequences was weaker because fewer shared sequences lowered the signal-to-noise ratio. Abundant cord blood beta clonotypes had fewer insertions, young adult naive repertoires showed a similar but weaker trend, and memory repertoires showed no such trend.

Only healthy Caucasian donors were included. As concerns this clonotype: The target of this receptor is not known. The record has no base qualities; no much larger clone is one base away.

Library preparation was by 5' RACE. The reads were generated on an Illumina HiSeq 2000. A universal primer binding site was introduced by template switching, and a unique molecular identifier was present in the final cDNA, enabling accurate counting of TCR cDNA molecules. Specific primers in the conserved constant-segment region were used to synthesize first-strand cDNA for TCR alpha and beta chains. To control for contamination, every cDNA library was double barcoded, receiving both a SMART-Mk sample barcode and Illumina barcodes. TruSeq adapter sequences along with Illumina sample barcodes were introduced in two successive PCR steps. The Illumina HiSeq platform was used with custom primers to sequence TCR alpha and beta cDNA libraries. The authors' pipeline ran thus. MiGEC was used to process raw reads and extract unique molecular identifiers, and MiXCR was used to find CDR3 positions. Recombination models were inferred per individual with the repgenHMM and IGoR tools using an EM algorithm. The tcR package in R was used for shared clonotype analysis, with sharing normalized by the product of cloneset sizes. To study raw recombination free of thymic and clonal selection effects, out-of-frame nonproductive sequences were analyzed. TCRdb redid the processing of the public reads, applying fastp at Q25 and MiXCR, and retained in-frame beta chains. Each CDR3 protein appears once, grouped with its most common genes and DNA. These V and J calls rely on TCRdb rather than the paper's analysis. Across this sample there are 1.5 million to 2 million distinct CDR3 sequences, with roughly a third seen only once. The top ten hold 0.27% of the sample.

A distance of 8 bases separates the germline ends of V and J, which lose 0 bases and 0 bases respectively. Including the terminal cysteine and phenylalanine, the CDR3 comprises 15 residues. Just CDR3 DNA is preserved here, 45 bases in frame from base 1. The germline V gene supplies CDR1 LGHNA and CDR2 YNFKEQ. Material for sequencing was cord blood. The chain links TRBV4-2 with TRBJ1-1, with no reliable assignment of the D segment. This clonotype was sampled from a newborn girl in good health. CDR3 loop: CASSQEANMNTEAFF. The sequence in DNA is TGTGCCAGCAGCCAAGAGGCGAACATGAACACTGAAGCTTTCTTT.